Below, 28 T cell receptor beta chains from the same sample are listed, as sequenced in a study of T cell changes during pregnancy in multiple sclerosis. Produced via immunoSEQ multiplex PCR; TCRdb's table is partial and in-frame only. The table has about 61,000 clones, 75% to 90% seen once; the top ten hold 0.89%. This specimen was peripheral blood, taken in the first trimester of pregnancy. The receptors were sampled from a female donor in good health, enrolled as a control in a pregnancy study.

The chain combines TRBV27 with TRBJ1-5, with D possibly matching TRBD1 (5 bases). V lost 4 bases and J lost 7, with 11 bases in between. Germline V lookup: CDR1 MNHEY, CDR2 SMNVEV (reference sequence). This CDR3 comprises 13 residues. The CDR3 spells CASSSGGGQPQHF. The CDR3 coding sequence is TGTGCCAGCAGTTCCGGGGGAGGACAGCCCCAGCATTTT.

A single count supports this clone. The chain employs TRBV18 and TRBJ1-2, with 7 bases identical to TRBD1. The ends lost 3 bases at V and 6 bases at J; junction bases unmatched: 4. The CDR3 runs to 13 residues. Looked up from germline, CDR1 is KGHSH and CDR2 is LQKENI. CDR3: CASSPRTGDGYTF. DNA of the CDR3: TGTGCCAGCTCACCGAGGACAGGTGATGGCTACACCTTC.

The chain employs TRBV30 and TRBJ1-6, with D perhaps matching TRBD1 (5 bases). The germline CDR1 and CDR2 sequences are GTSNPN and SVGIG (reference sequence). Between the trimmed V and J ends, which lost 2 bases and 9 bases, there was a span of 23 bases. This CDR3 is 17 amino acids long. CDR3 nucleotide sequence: TGTGCCTGGAGTCCTCGGGCAGTCCTAGTGGGGGGTTCACCCCTCCACTTT. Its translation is CAWSPRAVLVGGSPLHF.

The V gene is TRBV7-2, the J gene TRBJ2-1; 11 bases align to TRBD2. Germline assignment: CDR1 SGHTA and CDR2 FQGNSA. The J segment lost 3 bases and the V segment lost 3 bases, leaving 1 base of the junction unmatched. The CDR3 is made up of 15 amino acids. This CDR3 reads CASSFSGGDYNEQFF. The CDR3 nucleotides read TGTGCCAGCAGCTTTAGCGGGGGGGACTACAATGAGCAGTTCTTC.

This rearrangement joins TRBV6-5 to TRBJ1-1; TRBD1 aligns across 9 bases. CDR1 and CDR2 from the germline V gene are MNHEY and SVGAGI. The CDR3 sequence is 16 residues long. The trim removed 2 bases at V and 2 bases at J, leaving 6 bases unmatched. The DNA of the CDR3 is TGTGCCAGCAGTTACGGGACAGGGTCGGTTAACACTGAAGCTTTCTTT. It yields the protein CASSYGTGSVNTEAFF.

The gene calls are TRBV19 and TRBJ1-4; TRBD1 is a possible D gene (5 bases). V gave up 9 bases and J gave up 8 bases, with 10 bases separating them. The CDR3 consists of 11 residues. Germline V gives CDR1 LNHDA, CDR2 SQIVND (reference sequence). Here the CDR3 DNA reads TGTGCCAGCTCCCGGGGGGAAAAACTGTTTTTT. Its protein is CASSRGEKLFF. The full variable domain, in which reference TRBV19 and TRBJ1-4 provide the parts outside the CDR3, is DGGITQSPKYLFRKEGQNVTLSCEQNLNHDAMYWYRQDPGQGLRLIYYSQIVNDFQKGDIAEGYSVSREKKESFPLTVTSAQKNPTAFYLCASSRGEKLFFGSGTQLSVL.

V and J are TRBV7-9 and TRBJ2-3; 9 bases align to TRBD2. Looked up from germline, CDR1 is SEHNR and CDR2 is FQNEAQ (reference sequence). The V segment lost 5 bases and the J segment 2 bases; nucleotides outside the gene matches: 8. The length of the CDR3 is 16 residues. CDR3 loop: CASSQGSSGVTDTQYF. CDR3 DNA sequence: TGTGCCAGCAGCCAAGGGTCTAGCGGGGTCACAGATACGCAGTATTTT.

The chain's CDR3 is CASTLTGVDPYQPQHF. CDR3 DNA sequence: TGTGCCAGCACCCTGACAGGGGTGGACCCATATCAGCCCCAGCATTTT. The V call is TRBV5-6, the J call TRBJ1-5; 8 bases fit TRBD1. From germline, CDR1 is SGHDT and CDR2 YYEEEE. The CDR3 contains 16 residues. With 6 bases clipped from V and 5 bases from J, the junction kept 13 bases outside the gene matches. The variable domain in full, with the rest retrieved from reference TRBV5-6 and TRBJ1-5, is DAGVTQSPTHLIKTRGQQVTLRCSPKSGHDTVSWYQQALGQGPQFIFQYYEEEERQRGNFPDRFSGHQFPNYSSELNVNALLLGDSALYLCASTLTGVDPYQPQHFGDGTRLSIL.

The CDR3 region has the DNA TGTGCCACCAGCAGACCCCCAAGGGGAGGATCGGGGTACAATGAGCAGTTCTTC. Translated: CATSRPPRGGSGYNEQFF. V usage is TRBV15 and J usage is TRBJ2-1; D is possibly TRBD2 (6 bases). Deletions cut 2 bases from V and 4 bases from J, with 21 bases between. Germline V gene data show CDR1 as LNHNV and CDR2 as YYDKDF (reference sequence). The CDR3 is made up of 18 amino acids.

The CDR3, as DNA: TGTGCCAGCAGCGTAGAAGGGGCAGAGAGAGGTGGAAAACTGTTTTTT. This gives the protein CASSVEGAERGGKLFF. The gene calls are TRBV9 and TRBJ1-4, with a tentative D call TRBD1 (5 bases). Germline CDR1 is SGDLS and CDR2 is YYNGEE. The CDR3 contains 16 residues. V was trimmed by 0 bases and J by 10 bases, leaving 19 bases between them.

Here the CDR3 DNA reads TGTGCCAGCAGCTTACGGGTAGCGGAAGAGACCCAGTACTTC. This gives the protein CASSLRVAEETQYF. The chain employs TRBV7-2 and TRBJ2-5, with D possibly being TRBD2 (6 bases). CDR1 is SGHTA and CDR2 is FQGNSA in the germline V gene. This CDR3 spans 14 amino acids. V was cut by 2 bases and J by 3 bases, with 10 bases left in between.

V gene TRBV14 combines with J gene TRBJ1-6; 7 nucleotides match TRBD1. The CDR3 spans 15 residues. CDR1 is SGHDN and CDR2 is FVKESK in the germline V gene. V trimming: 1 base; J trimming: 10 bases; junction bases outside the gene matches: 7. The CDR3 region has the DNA TGTGCCAGCAGCCAAGGACAGGGCGTAGGATCACCCCTCCACTTT. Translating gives CASSQGQGVGSPLHF.

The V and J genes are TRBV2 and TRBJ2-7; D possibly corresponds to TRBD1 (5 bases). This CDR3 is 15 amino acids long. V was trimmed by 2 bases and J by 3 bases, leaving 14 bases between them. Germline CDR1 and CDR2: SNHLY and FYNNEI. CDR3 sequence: CASSERGRVSYEQYF. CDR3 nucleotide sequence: TGTGCCAGCAGTGAAAGGGGCAGGGTGAGCTACGAGCAGTACTTC.

The CDR3 is CASSEGGQPQHF. As DNA, the CDR3 is TGTGCCAGCAGTGAGGGGGGTCAGCCCCAGCATTTT. The chain employs TRBV6-1 and TRBJ1-5, with a tentative D call TRBD1 (5 bases). Germline CDR1 reads MNHNS; CDR2 reads SASEGT. V was trimmed by 3 bases and J by 6 bases, leaving 6 bases between them. The CDR3 consists of 12 residues.

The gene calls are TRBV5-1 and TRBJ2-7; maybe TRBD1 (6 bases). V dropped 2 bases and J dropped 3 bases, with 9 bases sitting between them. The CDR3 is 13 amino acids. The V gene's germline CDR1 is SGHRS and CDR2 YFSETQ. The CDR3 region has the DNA TGCGCCAGCAGCTTCAACAGGGACTACGAGCAGTACTTC. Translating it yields CASSFNRDYEQYF.

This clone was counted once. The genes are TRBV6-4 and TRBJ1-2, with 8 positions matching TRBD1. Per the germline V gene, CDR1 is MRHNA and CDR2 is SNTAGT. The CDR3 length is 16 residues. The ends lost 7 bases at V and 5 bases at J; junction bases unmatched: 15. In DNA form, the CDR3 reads TGTGCCAGCACCGACGGGACAGGTTTGAGTCGGTATGGCTACACCTTC. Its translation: CASTDGTGLSRYGYTF.

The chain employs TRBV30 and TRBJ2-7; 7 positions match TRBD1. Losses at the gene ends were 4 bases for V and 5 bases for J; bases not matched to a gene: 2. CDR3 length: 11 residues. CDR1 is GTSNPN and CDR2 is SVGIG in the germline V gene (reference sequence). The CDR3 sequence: CAWTGGHEQYF. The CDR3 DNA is TGTGCCTGGACAGGGGGTCACGAGCAGTACTTC.

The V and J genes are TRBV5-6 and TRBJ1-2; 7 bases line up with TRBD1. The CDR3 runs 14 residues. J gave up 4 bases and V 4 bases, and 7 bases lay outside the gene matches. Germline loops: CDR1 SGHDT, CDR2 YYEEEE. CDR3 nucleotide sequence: TGTGCCAGCAGCGACCTTGGACAGGTCTATGGCTACACCTTC. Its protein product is CASSDLGQVYGYTF.

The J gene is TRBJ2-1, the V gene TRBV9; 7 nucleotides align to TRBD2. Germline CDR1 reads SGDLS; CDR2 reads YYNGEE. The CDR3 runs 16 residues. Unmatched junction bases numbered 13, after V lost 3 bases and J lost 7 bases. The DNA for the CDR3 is TGTGCCAGCAGCGCTTCGGGGGGAGGGGTAGGGAATGAGCAGTTCTTC. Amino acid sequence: CASSASGGGVGNEQFF.

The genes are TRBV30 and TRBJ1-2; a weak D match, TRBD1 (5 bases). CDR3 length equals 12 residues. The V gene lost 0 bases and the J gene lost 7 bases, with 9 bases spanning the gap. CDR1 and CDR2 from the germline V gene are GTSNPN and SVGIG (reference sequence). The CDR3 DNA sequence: TGTGCCTGGAGTGTACAGGTCGGTGGCTACACCTTC. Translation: CAWSVQVGGYTF. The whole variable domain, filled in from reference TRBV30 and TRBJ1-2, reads SQTIHQWPATLVQPVGSPLSLECTVEGTSNPNLYWYRQAAGRGLQLLFYSVGIGQISSEVPQNLSASRPQDRQFILSSKKLLLSDSGFYLCAWSVQVGGYTFGSGTRLTVV.

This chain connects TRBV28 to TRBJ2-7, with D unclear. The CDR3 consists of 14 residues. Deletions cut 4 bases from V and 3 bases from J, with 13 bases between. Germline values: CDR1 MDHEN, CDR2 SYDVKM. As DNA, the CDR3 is TGTGCCAGCAGTTCATTGAGTGTTAGCTACGAGCAGTACTTC. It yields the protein CASSSLSVSYEQYF.

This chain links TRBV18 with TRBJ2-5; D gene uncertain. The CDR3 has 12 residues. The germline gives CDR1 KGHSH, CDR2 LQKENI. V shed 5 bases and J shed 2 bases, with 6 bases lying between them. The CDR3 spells CASSTSQETQYF. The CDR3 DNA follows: TGTGCCAGCTCAACTTCTCAAGAGACCCAGTACTTC.

The CDR3 DNA is TGTGCCAGCAACGACAGGGAAGGGCTAGATACGCAGTATTTT. This sequence encodes CASNDREGLDTQYF. J is TRBJ2-3 and V is TRBV7-8, with TRBD1 identical over 7 bases. The CDR3 length is 14 residues. The germline CDR1 and CDR2 sequences are SGHVS and FQNEAQ. Unmatched junction bases numbered 9, after V lost 7 bases and J lost 5 bases.

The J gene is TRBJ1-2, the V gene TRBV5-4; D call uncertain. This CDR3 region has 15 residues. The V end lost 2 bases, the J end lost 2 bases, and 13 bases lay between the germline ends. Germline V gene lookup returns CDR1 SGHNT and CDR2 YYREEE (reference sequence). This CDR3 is CASSFDSRSNYGYTF. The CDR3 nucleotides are TGTGCCAGCAGCTTTGATAGCCGTTCAAACTATGGCTACACCTTC.

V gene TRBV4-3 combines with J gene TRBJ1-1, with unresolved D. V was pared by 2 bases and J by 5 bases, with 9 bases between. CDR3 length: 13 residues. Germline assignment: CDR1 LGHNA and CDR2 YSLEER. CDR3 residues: CASSQLTRTEAFF. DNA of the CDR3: TGCGCCAGCAGCCAATTAACTAGAACTGAAGCTTTCTTT.

CDR3 DNA sequence: TGTGCCAGCAGCCCGGACAGGGAGGGGCAGTATTTT. Translating gives CASSPDREGQYF. The V gene is TRBV5-6, the J gene TRBJ2-3, with TRBD1 as a possible D gene (8 bases). The CDR3 runs to 12 residues. Germline loops: CDR1 SGHDT, CDR2 YYEEEE. V shed 4 bases and J shed 11 bases, with 14 bases lying between them. Full variable domain (rest looked up from reference TRBV5-6 and TRBJ2-3): DAGVTQSPTHLIKTRGQQVTLRCSPKSGHDTVSWYQQALGQGPQFIFQYYEEEERQRGNFPDRFSGHQFPNYSSELNVNALLLGDSALYLCASSPDREGQYFGPGTRLTVL.

For the CDR3, the DNA is TGTGCTAGTGGTTTGGTAGTGGACCGGACAGGGAACTATGGCTACACCTTC. Amino acid sequence: CASGLVVDRTGNYGYTF. The gene calls are TRBV12-5 and TRBJ1-2; 8 nucleotides align to TRBD1. In germline, CDR1 is LGHNT, CDR2 FRNRAP. There are 17 residues in the CDR3. The V and J ends lost 0 bases and 2 bases, in that order; junction bases with no gene match: 8.

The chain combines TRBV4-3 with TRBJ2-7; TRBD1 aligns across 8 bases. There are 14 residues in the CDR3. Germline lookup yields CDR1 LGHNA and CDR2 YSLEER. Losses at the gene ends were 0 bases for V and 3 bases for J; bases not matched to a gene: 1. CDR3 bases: TGCGCCAGCAGCCAAGAACAGGGGGACTACGAGCAGTACTTC. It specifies CASSQEQGDYEQYF.